This is a list of T cell receptor beta chains from one sample in a study of T cell responses to AZD1222 COVID-19 vaccine. Some clones are missing from TCRdb's copy, which holds only in-frame ones; the method was immunoSEQ multiplex PCR. The data hold 100,000 to 150,000 clones, with around nine tenths observed a single time. The material was peripheral blood, obtained on day 0 of AZD1222 vaccination. The source is an adult in good health. Both conserved end residues are part of each CDR3. The order of the fields is D gene, V gene, clone size, J gene, CDR3 protein, CDR3 DNA. D genes are given only for firm matches. Size is omitted from some rows. Given values are once, few, many or a class for expanded clones.

d_gene: -; v_gene: TRBV27; abundance: -; j_gene: TRBJ2-1; CDR3aa: CASRSYYNEQFF; CDR3nt: TGTGCCAGCAGATCTTATTACAATGAGCAGTTCTTC
d_gene: TRBD1; v_gene: TRBV18; abundance: -; j_gene: TRBJ2-7; CDR3aa: CASSPGTGGDEQYF; CDR3nt: TGTGCCAGCTCACCTGGGACAGGGGGCGACGAGCAGTACTTC
d_gene: -; v_gene: TRBV7-6; abundance: -; j_gene: TRBJ2-7; CDR3aa: CASSLGRDSSYEQYF; CDR3nt: TGTGCCAGCAGCTTAGGTAGGGACTCGTCCTACGAGCAGTACTTC
d_gene: -; v_gene: TRBV5-1; abundance: -; j_gene: TRBJ2-6; CDR3aa: CASSLTGANVLTF; CDR3nt: TGCGCCAGCAGCTTGACTGGGGCCAACGTCCTGACTTTC
d_gene: TRBD2; v_gene: TRBV28; abundance: -; j_gene: TRBJ2-4; CDR3aa: CASSLARGGAAKNIQYF; CDR3nt: TGTGCCAGCAGTTTGGCCCGGGGGGGCGCGGCCAAAAACATTCAGTACTTC
d_gene: TRBD1; v_gene: TRBV7-2; abundance: -; j_gene: TRBJ1-2; CDR3aa: CASSPLSQGARGYTF; CDR3nt: TGTGCCAGCAGCCCACTTTCACAGGGGGCGCGAGGCTACACCTTC
d_gene: -; v_gene: TRBV7-8; abundance: -; j_gene: TRBJ1-2; CDR3aa: CASSPGRIDGYTF; CDR3nt: TGTGCCAGCAGCCCTGGGAGGATTGATGGCTACACCTTC
d_gene: -; v_gene: TRBV7-9; abundance: -; j_gene: TRBJ2-7; CDR3aa: CASSPRLGRREQYF; CDR3nt: TGTGCCAGCAGTCCTAGACTGGGAAGGCGCGAGCAGTACTTC
d_gene: -; v_gene: TRBV3-1/TRBV3-2; abundance: -; j_gene: TRBJ1-6; CDR3aa: CASSQEPLIVGRNYNSPLHF; CDR3nt: TGTGCCAGCAGCCAAGAACCTCTGATAGTTGGACGGAACTATAATTCACCCCTCCACTTT
d_gene: -; v_gene: TRBV6-2/TRBV6-3; abundance: few; j_gene: TRBJ2-5; CDR3aa: CASSYDPESETQYF; CDR3nt: TGTGCCAGCAGTTACGATCCGGAATCCGAGACCCAGTACTTC
d_gene: TRBD1; v_gene: TRBV7-6; abundance: -; j_gene: TRBJ1-3; CDR3aa: CASSSNRQGATGNTIYF; CDR3nt: TGTGCCAGCAGCTCCAATAGGCAGGGGGCCACTGGAAACACCATATATTTT
d_gene: -; v_gene: TRBV7-9; abundance: -; j_gene: TRBJ2-7; CDR3aa: CASSLMGVGYEQYF; CDR3nt: TGTGCCAGCAGCTTAATGGGGGTGGGGTACGAGCAGTACTTC
d_gene: -; v_gene: TRBV28; abundance: -; j_gene: TRBJ2-7; CDR3aa: CASSSRPSYEQYF; CDR3nt: TGTGCCAGCAGTTCCCGACCCTCCTACGAGCAGTACTTC
d_gene: TRBD2; v_gene: TRBV4-1; abundance: -; j_gene: TRBJ2-4; CDR3aa: CASSLVAGGENIQYF; CDR3nt: TGCGCCAGCAGCCTTGTAGCGGGGGGGGAAAACATTCAGTACTTC
d_gene: TRBD1; v_gene: TRBV3-1/TRBV3-2; abundance: -; j_gene: TRBJ1-6; CDR3aa: CASSHSGRGPNSPLHF; CDR3nt: TGTGCCAGCAGCCACTCGGGCAGGGGGCCTAATTCACCCCTCCACTTT
d_gene: -; v_gene: TRBV27; abundance: -; j_gene: TRBJ1-1; CDR3aa: CASKLVGHLNTEAFF; CDR3nt: TGTGCCAGCAAGCTAGTAGGACACCTGAACACTGAAGCTTTCTTT
d_gene: TRBD1; v_gene: TRBV6-5; abundance: -; j_gene: TRBJ1-1; CDR3aa: CASWDREAFF; CDR3nt: TGTGCCAGCTGGGACAGAGAGGCTTTCTTT
d_gene: -; v_gene: TRBV11-2; abundance: -; j_gene: TRBJ2-7; CDR3aa: CASSGIGASYEQYF; CDR3nt: TGTGCCAGCAGCGGAATCGGAGCCTCCTACGAGCAGTACTTC
d_gene: -; v_gene: TRBV6-2/TRBV6-3; abundance: -; j_gene: TRBJ1-1; CDR3aa: CASSSGLGMILGAFF; CDR3nt: TGTGCCAGCAGTTCTGGCCTCGGGATGATCCTTGGAGCTTTCTTT
d_gene: -; v_gene: TRBV6-1; abundance: -; j_gene: TRBJ1-2; CDR3aa: CASSGAADGYTF; CDR3nt: TGTGCCAGCAGTGGAGCAGCTGATGGCTACACCTTC
d_gene: -; v_gene: TRBV28; abundance: once; j_gene: TRBJ1-2; CDR3aa: CASSPTMGEADGYTF; CDR3nt: TGTGCCAGCAGTCCGACAATGGGCGAGGCTGATGGCTACACCTTC
d_gene: -; v_gene: TRBV28; abundance: -; j_gene: TRBJ1-2; CDR3aa: CASSLNVFGGSNYGYTF; CDR3nt: TGTGCCAGCAGTTTAAATGTTTTCGGGGGCTCTAACTATGGCTACACCTTC
d_gene: -; v_gene: TRBV10-1; abundance: -; j_gene: TRBJ2-4; CDR3aa: CASILMIRAKNIQYF; CDR3nt: TGCGCCAGCATTCTGATGATTCGTGCCAAAAACATTCAGTACTTC
d_gene: TRBD1; v_gene: TRBV6-5; abundance: -; j_gene: TRBJ2-7; CDR3aa: CASSRTGGPDEQYF; CDR3nt: TGTGCCAGCAGTAGGACAGGGGGACCTGACGAGCAGTACTTC
d_gene: -; v_gene: TRBV5-1; abundance: -; j_gene: TRBJ1-2; CDR3aa: CASSLGTSGYGYTF; CDR3nt: TGCGCCAGCAGCTTGGGGACCTCGGGGTATGGCTACACCTTC
d_gene: TRBD1; v_gene: TRBV28; abundance: -; j_gene: TRBJ2-7; CDR3aa: CASSLFLDREHYEQYF; CDR3nt: TGTGCCAGCAGTTTATTCTTGGACAGGGAGCACTACGAGCAGTACTTC
d_gene: TRBD1; v_gene: TRBV28; abundance: -; j_gene: TRBJ1-4; CDR3aa: CASSATGGEKLFF; CDR3nt: TGTGCCAGCAGCGCGACAGGGGGTGAAAAACTGTTTTTT
d_gene: TRBD2; v_gene: TRBV9; abundance: once; j_gene: TRBJ2-1; CDR3aa: CASSVGLAGALYEQFF; CDR3nt: TGTGCCAGCAGCGTAGGACTAGCGGGGGCCCTGTACGAGCAGTTCTTC
d_gene: -; v_gene: TRBV14; abundance: -; j_gene: TRBJ1-1; CDR3aa: CAIPSATGRYTEAFF; CDR3nt: TGTGCCATCCCGTCAGCTACAGGCCGCTACACTGAAGCTTTCTTT
d_gene: -; v_gene: TRBV12-3/TRBV12-4; abundance: -; j_gene: TRBJ1-1; CDR3aa: CASSFGDTEAFF; CDR3nt: TGTGCCAGCAGTTTCGGTGACACTGAAGCTTTCTTT
d_gene: -; v_gene: TRBV6-1; abundance: -; j_gene: TRBJ1-3; CDR3aa: CASSELQGSGNTIYF; CDR3nt: TGTGCCAGCAGTGAACTTCAGGGCTCTGGAAACACCATATATTTT
d_gene: -; v_gene: TRBV27; abundance: -; j_gene: TRBJ2-7; CDR3aa: CASSLSPMTEYEQYF; CDR3nt: TGTGCCAGCAGTTTATCCCCGATGACCGAATACGAGCAGTACTTC
d_gene: -; v_gene: TRBV11-3; abundance: few; j_gene: TRBJ2-7; CDR3aa: CASSLGAANEQYF; CDR3nt: TGTGCCAGCAGCTTAGGTGCAGCTAACGAGCAGTACTTC
d_gene: TRBD2; v_gene: TRBV11-2; abundance: -; j_gene: TRBJ2-3; CDR3aa: CASSFASGGPDTQYF; CDR3nt: TGTGCCAGCAGCTTTGCTAGCGGGGGCCCGGATACGCAGTATTTT
d_gene: TRBD1; v_gene: TRBV7-9; abundance: -; j_gene: TRBJ1-2; CDR3aa: CASRGGSNYGYTF; CDR3nt: TGTGCCAGCAGAGGGGGCAGTAACTATGGCTACACCTTC
d_gene: -; v_gene: TRBV7-2; abundance: few; j_gene: TRBJ2-7; CDR3aa: CASSLDYEQYF; CDR3nt: TGTGCCAGCAGCTTAGACTACGAGCAGTACTTC
d_gene: -; v_gene: TRBV27; abundance: -; j_gene: TRBJ1-4; CDR3aa: CASSLRAVSEKLFF; CDR3nt: TGTGCCAGCAGTTTACGAGCCGTTTCGGAAAAACTGTTTTTT